This T cell receptor (beta chain) was captured in a study of PD-1 blockade in classical Hodgkin lymphoma (dated by TCRdb to the early 2020s). The study in broad terms: Nivolumab dosing was 3 mg/kg intravenously every 2 weeks, continuing until either disease progression or unacceptable toxicity. A peripheral blood immune signature of response to PD-1 blockade in classical Hodgkin lymphoma was defined using TCR beta sequencing and CyTOF. What the research found in general, with its limitations: Newly diagnosed patients were reported to have lower baseline TCR diversity than healthy donors, and relapsed/refractory patients were reported to have lower baseline TCR diversity still. A significant rise by C4D1 was seen in CD4+ but not CD8+ TCR diversity (p=0.0027 vs p=0.16), with the rise being most apparent in complete responders (p=0.02). The study was restricted to a single clinical trial cohort, and the causes of repertoire differences, possibly disease activity or prior therapy, were left undefined. Trial patients with a complete response had baseline diversity similar to that of newly diagnosed patients, while partial responders and progressors had significantly lower diversity. Lower diversity was observed in patients in whom nivolumab was started less than 1 year after ASCT, and these patients were excluded from later analyses so that confounding by immune reconstitution would be avoided.

Genomic DNA was extracted with the Qiagen DNeasy kit from unsorted PBMCs and from negatively selected CD4+ and CD8+ fractions. Using primers that anneal to V and J segments, immunoSEQ multiplex PCR amplified the TCR beta CDR3 regions. Amplification bias was minimized using a synthetic immune receptor repertoire, and residual bias was removed computationally after sequencing. The authors' pipeline ran thus. Custom Python scripts were used to quantify repertoire diversity as the Shannon entropy index. Unsorted, CD4+ and CD8+ repertoires were examined separately, except in combined analyses, for which CD4+ and CD8+ sequences were merged in silico. A clone was considered expanded if an increase in frequency of at least 2-fold after treatment relative to C1D1 was found, and a pseudocount of 0.5 was applied to clones undetected at baseline. Clones with 0 or 1 copy at C1D1 were defined as singleton clones, while clones with 2 or more copies were defined as non-singleton clones. Clones expanded in unsorted samples were annotated as CD4+, CD8+ or unknown by matching protein sequences in sorted samples from the same patient. Wilcoxon tests on paired samples were used to test changes in diversity from C1D1 to C4D1. Imported from immuneACCESS, the table was reduced by TCRdb to in-frame sequences with V and J called. These copies leave out some clones; in studies compared against another copy, an unresolved V gene accounts for under half, and the cause of the remainder is not known. Clonal size and the V and J genes are those of that table, whereas D and trimming came from the DNA. The sample table contains 32,000 or so clones; only one count was recorded for 90% to 95% of them. The ten largest clones add up to about 0.31% of the sample.

Regarding this clone: Its cognate antigen has yet to be identified. No base-level quality is on record; no much larger clone is a single base apart.

V ends up 4 bases short and J 1 base short, with an unmatched junction base count of 11. The germline V gene (reference sequence) yields SGHNT for CDR1 and YYREEE for CDR2. The CDR3 sequence holds 16 residues, the cysteine and phenylalanine included. Only the CDR3 DNA stays, 48 bases, in frame from base 1. The time point label on this specimen signifies: cycle 4 day 1 (C4D1), after five to seven weeks of nivolumab. All trial patients had relapsed after autologous stem cell transplantation, with cohorts A, B and C differing in prior brentuximab vedotin exposure. Using a Miltenyi CD4+ T cell isolation kit, CD4+ T cells were purified from thawed PBMCs through magnetic negative selection. A total of roughly 60 patients with relapsed/refractory classical Hodgkin lymphoma made up the trial cohort, and each patient's best overall response was complete response, partial response or progressive disease. Trial patients were treated with single-agent nivolumab in the multi-cohort phase II CheckMate 205 trial. An independent review committee assessed best overall response by applying the 2007 International Working Group response criteria. PBMCs from the trial were collected at three points: immediately before nivolumab initiation (C1D1), and during therapy at cycle 2 day 1 and cycle 4 day 1. Peripheral blood was collected in 8 mL Vacutainer Cell Preparation Tubes, from which PBMCs were isolated by centrifugation and then cryopreserved. Purified CD4+ and CD8+ fractions were prepared only for cases in which an additional PBMC sample was available. On LS columns in a quadroMACS separator, the magnetically labelled cells were depleted, and the flow-through was collected as the purified fraction.

The V gene is TRBV5-4 and the J gene is TRBJ2-7; TRBD2 matches 7 bases in the middle. The clonotype was recovered from a human donor with classical Hodgkin lymphoma. This sample comprised CD4+ T cells from blood, obtained before the fourth cycle of nivolumab. At the DNA level, the sequence is TGTGCCAGCAGCCCTGGGGGGGTTAGATCGTCCTACGAGCAGTACTTC. It is translated as CASSPGGVRSSYEQYF.